Below are 9 T cell receptor beta chains sequenced from a single sample in a study of T cells in Graves' hyperthyroidism and ophthalmopathy. Amplification targeted TCR beta CDR3 regions from RNA transcripts. A set of HTBI primers served as the primers for a first-round RT-PCR of the TCR CDR3. TCRdb re-analysed the multiplex PCR reads in MiXCR, keeping a single row per CDR3 protein. The sample includes 370,000 or so distinct CDR3 sequences, 20% to 25% of them seen just once. Sequencing input: blood. The origin of the receptors is a man aged 45-60 years with Graves' hyperthyroidism.

This clonotype was seen ten or more times. The chain joins TRBV7-2 to TRBJ2-7; no clear D gene. This CDR3 has 14 residues. The V gene lost 1 base and the J gene lost 2 bases, with 9 bases spanning the gap. Germline V lookup: CDR1 SGHTA, CDR2 FQGNSA. CDR3 nucleotides: TGTGCCAGCAGCTTAGTAAAGGCCACCTACGAGCAGTACTTC. It specifies CASSLVKATYEQYF.

The V call is TRBV15, the J call TRBJ2-7; 9 nucleotides line up with TRBD1. V trimming: 9 bases; J trimming: 0 bases; junction bases outside the gene matches: 9. The CDR3 spans 15 residues. Germline CDR1 reads LNHNV; CDR2 reads YYDKDF (reference sequence). The CDR3: CATAGTGRSSYEQYF. CDR3 sequence (DNA): TGTGCCACAGCAGGGACAGGGAGGAGCTCCTACGAGCAGTACTTC.

CDR3 DNA: TGTGCCAGCAGCTCTACTCTTAGCGGGGAATACAATGAGCAGTACTTC. Translating gives CASSSTLSGEYNEQYF. This rearrangement joins TRBV5-6 to TRBJ2-1; 8 positions match TRBD2. The DNA end favors TRBJ2-7, so the J call may be wrong. CDR3 length: 16 residues. Germline values: CDR1 SGHDT, CDR2 YYEEEE.

V and J are TRBV6-6 and TRBJ2-7, with D perhaps matching TRBD2 (6 bases). CDR1 is MNHNY, CDR2 SVGAGI, per germline (reference sequence). There are 15 residues in the CDR3. Deletions cut 2 bases from V and 2 bases from J, with 13 bases between. The CDR3, as DNA: TGTGCCAGCAGTTACGCTATTAGCGGAGCCTACGAGCAGTACTTC. Protein product: CASSYAISGAYEQYF.

The genes are TRBV7-3 and TRBJ2-2; D possibly corresponds to TRBD1 (6 bases). CDR3 size: 17 residues. V was shortened by 1 base and J by 1 base, with 13 bases between the two germline ends. Germline CDR1 reads SGHTA; CDR2 reads FQGTGA. This CDR3 is CASSLMAGTKNTGELFF. In nucleotides, the CDR3 is TGTGCCAGCAGCTTAATGGCCGGGACAAAGAACACCGGGGAGCTGTTTTTT. Together with reference TRBV7-3 and TRBJ2-2, the CDR3 gives the full variable domain: GAGVSQTPSNKVTEKGKYVELRCDPISGHTALYWYRQSLGQGPEFLIYFQGTGAADDSGLPNDRFFAVRPEGSVSTLKIQRTERGDSAVYLCASSLMAGTKNTGELFFGEGSRLTVL.

Ten or more counts support this clonotype. The V and J genes are TRBV3-1 and TRBJ2-1; the D gene is possibly TRBD1 (5 bases). Germline CDR1 is LGHDT and CDR2 is YNNKEL (reference sequence). The ends were cut back, 1 base at V and 1 base at J, with 11 bases in the middle. CDR3 length equals 16 residues. The CDR3 here is CASSQAAGLSYNEQFF. CDR3 in DNA: TGTGCCAGCAGCCAAGCGGCAGGGTTATCCTACAATGAGCAGTTCTTC.

The chain's CDR3 is CATSDRDRANEKLFF. The CDR3 region has the DNA TGTGCCACTTCCGACCGGGACAGAGCTAATGAAAAACTGTTTTTT. The chain has TRBV10-3 and TRBJ1-4, with 7 bases matching TRBD1. The CDR3 contains 15 residues. Trimming took 10 bases from V and 3 from J; bases not matched to a gene: 11. Germline V gene data show CDR1 as ENHRY and CDR2 as SYGVKD.

This clonotype was counted a few times. This chain joins TRBV7-6 and TRBJ2-3; 8 bases agree with TRBD2. Losses at the gene ends were 1 base for V and 4 bases for J; bases not matched to a gene: 7. The CDR3 covers 16 residues. CDR1 SGHVS and CDR2 FNYEAQ come from the germline V gene. The CDR3 loop reads CASSLGSGMGSDTQYF. CDR3 in DNA: TGTGCCAGCAGCTTAGGTAGCGGGATGGGCTCAGATACGCAGTATTTT.

In this sample, this clonotype turned up many times. DNA of the CDR3: TGTGCCAGCATGGCAGGGAACACCGGGGAGCTGTTTTTT. Translation: CASMAGNTGELFF. The chain recombines TRBV28 with TRBJ2-2; no clear D gene. The germline V gene encodes CDR1 MDHEN and CDR2 SYDVKM. V lost 7 bases and J lost 1, with 7 bases in between. CDR3 length: 13 residues.